This TCR beta chain is drawn from a study of blood T cell repertoires in COVID-19. For the study at large: PBMCs, B-cell-depleted T cells, or T cells provided the cDNA or gDNA that made up the material.

A Seattle source enrolled patients during active infection and followed them longitudinally. As originally analysed: Reference gene primer amplification in the assay estimated nucleated cell counts. Here immunoSEQ multiplex PCR was the method, and the copy in TCRdb shows in-frame clones only, minus some. Clonal size and the V and J genes are those of that table, whereas D and trimming came from the DNA. The table lists about 270,000 clones, about 91% of them singletons. This CDR3 is built from 15 residues. The V gene's germline CDR1 is MNHEY and CDR2 SVGAGI. Deletions cut 0 bases from V and 0 bases from J, with 6 bases between.

The sample was peripheral blood. This sequence joins TRBV6-5 and TRBJ1-5; D gene unclear. The TCR originated in a person aged 18 to 35 with COVID-19, enrolled during active disease. In nucleotides, the CDR3 is TGTGCCAGCAGTTACTCGGCCCGTAGCAATCAGCCCCAGCATTTT. This encodes CASSYSARSNQPQHF.